A single sample is the source of the 32 T cell receptor beta chains below, sequenced in a study of blood T cell repertoires in COVID-19. Profiling relied on immunoSEQ multiplex PCR, and the TCRdb table lists in-frame clones only, not all of them. The table has fewer than 350,000 clones, roughly 86% seen once. Sequenced material: PBMCs or T cells enriched from blood (not recorded which). The receptors were gathered from a woman in her twenties or thirties who had been exposed to COVID-19.

This chain connects TRBV29-1 to TRBJ2-2, with 8 nucleotides matching TRBD1. Losses at the gene ends were 4 bases for V and 7 bases for J; bases not matched to a gene: 8. Germline values: CDR1 SQVTM, CDR2 ANQGSEA. There are 14 residues in the CDR3. The CDR3 loop reads CSVAGQGFGGELFF. In DNA, the CDR3 is TGCAGCGTTGCAGGACAGGGATTCGGCGGGGAGCTGTTTTTT.

The chain uses TRBV30 and TRBJ2-2, with D perhaps TRBD1 (6 bases). The germline gives CDR1 GTSNPN, CDR2 SVGIG (reference sequence). The V end lost 5 bases, the J end lost 0 bases, and 7 bases lay between the germline ends. The CDR3 has 13 residues. CDR3 nucleotides: TGTGCCTGGGCAGGGGCGAACACCGGGGAGCTGTTTTTT. Residues: CAWAGANTGELFF.

CDR3 in DNA: TGCAGCGTCAACCCCGGGGACTACAATGAGCAGTTCTTC. The encoded protein is CSVNPGDYNEQFF. This chain joins TRBV29-1 and TRBJ2-1; TRBD2 is a possible D gene (5 bases). V was clipped by 6 bases and J by 3 bases, with 12 bases between them. The CDR3 covers 13 residues. CDR1 and CDR2 (germline): SQVTM, ANQGSEA.

The chain is built from TRBV18 and TRBJ1-1, with D possibly TRBD1 on 6 matching bases. Germline CDR1 KGHSH, CDR2 LQKENI. The CDR3 extends over 16 amino acids. Trimming shortened V by 6 bases and J by 4 bases, and 21 bases separated the two germline ends. The CDR3 here is CASSQRGGGQGTEAFF. CDR3 nucleotide sequence: TGTGCCAGCTCTCAGAGAGGGGGAGGGCAGGGCACTGAAGCTTTCTTT. The variable domain in full, completed from reference TRBV18 and TRBJ1-1, reads NAGVMQNPRHLVRRRGQEARLRCSPMKGHSHVYWYRQLPEEGLKFMVYLQKENIIDESGMPKERFSAEFPKEGPSILRIQQVVRGDSAAYFCASSQRGGGQGTEAFFGQGTRLTVV.

The gene calls are TRBV3-1 (or the pseudogene TRBV3-2) and TRBJ2-1; 13 positions agree with TRBD2. J lost 7 bases, V lost 3 bases, and 9 bases had no gene match. CDR3 length: 17 amino acids. Germline V gives CDR1 LGHDT, CDR2 YNNKEL (reference sequence). As DNA, the CDR3 is TGTGCCAGCAGCCAGGCCGGGACTAGCGGGAAGAAAAATGAGCAGTTCTTC. It codes for CASSQAGTSGKKNEQFF.

The chain uses TRBV11-1 and TRBJ2-7; D is perhaps TRBD2 (5 bases). The CDR3 runs to 13 residues. V lost 4 bases and J lost 2, with 9 bases in between. CDR1 SGHAT and CDR2 FQDESV come from the germline V gene (reference sequence). The CDR3 DNA sequence: TGTGCCAGCAGCTCGGGGTCCCCCTACGAGCAGTACTTC. Its translation: CASSSGSPYEQYF.

This chain connects TRBV27 to TRBJ2-1; 10 bases map to TRBD1. This CDR3 comprises 16 residues. Per the germline V gene, CDR1 is MNHEY and CDR2 is SMNVEV (reference sequence). J gave up 9 bases and V 0 bases, and 8 bases lay outside the gene matches. CDR3 residues: CASSLSGQGTPGEQFF. CDR3 DNA: TGTGCCAGCAGTTTATCGGGACAGGGGACCCCCGGTGAGCAGTTCTTC.

The chain has TRBV3-1 (or the pseudogene TRBV3-2) and TRBJ2-5; 16 bases map to TRBD2. CDR1 and CDR2 (germline): LGHDT, YNNKEL (reference sequence). V lost 6 bases to trimming and J lost 3 bases; unmatched junction nucleotides: 10. This CDR3 is 18 amino acids long. CDR3 DNA sequence: TGTGCCAGCAGACCGGGACTAGCGGGAGGGCTGGTCAAAGAGACCCAGTACTTC. This sequence encodes CASRPGLAGGLVKETQYF.

The rearrangement uses TRBV7-9 and TRBJ1-1; D perhaps matches TRBD1 (5 bases). With 2 bases removed from V and 4 bases from J, the gap between germline ends came to 14 bases. The germline CDR1 and CDR2 sequences are SEHNR and FQNEAQ (reference sequence). The CDR3 loop spans 15 amino acids. In DNA, the CDR3 is TGTGCCAGCAGCTTAAAGGAGGGGACTGCCACTGAAGCTTTCTTT. It translates to CASSLKEGTATEAFF.

The J gene is TRBJ2-7, the V gene TRBV18; 7 positions match TRBD1. Looked up from germline, CDR1 is KGHSH and CDR2 is LQKENI. The CDR3 sequence is 15 residues long. Losses at the gene ends were 2 bases for V and 1 base for J; bases not matched to a gene: 5. The CDR3 region is CASSPIDRASYEQYF. The CDR3 DNA sequence: TGTGCCAGCTCACCAATCGACAGGGCTTCCTACGAGCAGTACTTC.

The chain links TRBV5-1 to TRBJ2-3; 12 nucleotides agree with TRBD2. J was trimmed by 7 bases and V by 4 bases; bases with no gene match: 4. Looked up from germline, CDR1 is SGHRS and CDR2 is YFSETQ. The CDR3 spans 14 residues. The CDR3 sequence is CASSAGTSGYTQYF. The CDR3 DNA sequence: TGCGCCAGCAGCGCCGGGACTAGCGGGTATACGCAGTATTTT.

This chain uses TRBV4-2 with TRBJ1-6; possibly TRBD1 for D (5 bases). V gave up 6 bases and J gave up 7 bases, with 13 bases separating them. From germline, CDR1 is LGHNA and CDR2 YNFKEQ. The CDR3 has 14 residues. The CDR3 spells CASRPEQANSPLHF. The CDR3 nucleotides are TGTGCCAGCAGACCCGAACAGGCGAATTCACCCCTCCACTTT.

The chain is built from TRBV7-9 and TRBJ2-1; TRBD2 matches 8 bases. Unmatched junction bases numbered 8, after V lost 5 bases and J lost 8 bases. The CDR3 runs 14 residues. Germline CDR1 reads SEHNR; CDR2 reads FQNEAQ (reference sequence). The CDR3 is CASSPRLASDEQFF. As DNA, the CDR3 is TGTGCCAGCAGCCCCCGACTAGCGTCAGATGAGCAGTTCTTC.

This clone has a single count. J is TRBJ2-7 and V is TRBV10-3; TRBD2 might be the D (6 bases). CDR1 and CDR2 (germline): ENHRY, SYGVKD. The CDR3 loop spans 15 amino acids. Trimming left V 3 bases short and J 5 bases short, with 17 bases between. The CDR3 nucleotides are TGTGCCATCAGTGACTCCGATAGGGCTAGCGACGAGCAGTACTTC. It specifies CAISDSDRASDEQYF.

CDR3 in amino acids: CASRPRSYEQYF. The CDR3 DNA is TGTGCAAGTCGCCCTCGCTCCTACGAGCAGTACTTC. The gene calls are TRBV12-2 and TRBJ2-7; the table's D gene call, TRBD2, was not cross checked with the DNA. TRBV12-2 is a listed pseudogene. CDR3 length: 12 residues.

V gene TRBV28 combines with J gene TRBJ1-4; 7 bases are a match to TRBD1. CDR3 size: 16 residues. CDR1 MDHEN and CDR2 SYDVKM come from the germline V gene. V lost 2 bases and J lost 5; bases outside the gene matches: 8. This chain's CDR3 is CASSLRETGRNEKLFF. In DNA, the CDR3 is TGTGCCAGCAGTTTACGGGAGACAGGGAGAAATGAAAAACTGTTTTTT. The complete variable domain, with remaining parts taken from reference TRBV28 and TRBJ1-4, reads DVKVTQSSRYLVKRTGEKVFLECVQDMDHENMFWYRQDPGLGLRLIYFSYDVKMKEKGDIPEGYSVSREKKERFSLILESASTNQTSMYLCASSLRETGRNEKLFFGSGTQLSVL.

The chain links TRBV28 to TRBJ1-4, with D uncertain. Trimming cost V 6 bases and J 8 bases, with 10 bases left between them. Germline loops: CDR1 MDHEN, CDR2 SYDVKM. The CDR3 has 12 amino acids. DNA for the CDR3: TGTGCCAGCAGCTCCACTTGGGAAAAACTGTTTTTT. Amino acids: CASSSTWEKLFF.

The gene calls are TRBV28 and TRBJ2-7; TRBD2 might be the D (6 bases). The CDR3 contains 14 residues. V shed 4 bases and J shed 3 bases, with 13 bases lying between them. CDR1 MDHEN and CDR2 SYDVKM come from the germline V gene. The CDR3 protein is CASSYGGRHYEQYF. As DNA, the CDR3 is TGTGCCAGCAGTTACGGGGGACGCCACTACGAGCAGTACTTC.

The chain links TRBV7-9 to TRBJ1-4; 10 nucleotides match TRBD1. Trimming removed 5 bases from V and 6 bases from J; junction bases left unmatched: 3. The germline CDR1 and CDR2 sequences are SEHNR and FQNEAQ (reference sequence). The CDR3 covers 14 residues. CDR3 residues: CASSLGTGDEKLFF. CDR3 coding DNA: TGTGCCAGCAGCCTCGGGACAGGGGATGAAAAACTGTTTTTT.

The V call is TRBV29-1, the J call TRBJ1-5; perhaps TRBD1 as D (6 bases). The CDR3 has 13 amino acids. Trimming pared 7 bases from V and 4 bases from J, leaving 14 bases between. Germline CDR1 is SQVTM and CDR2 is ANQGSEA. The CDR3 spells CSAGDRWNQPQHF. Written as DNA, the CDR3 is TGCAGCGCAGGAGACAGGTGGAATCAGCCCCAGCATTTT. Supplemented by reference TRBV29-1 and TRBJ1-5, the full variable domain reads SAVISQKPSRDICQRGTSLTIQCQVDSQVTMMFWYRQQPGQSLTLIATANQGSEATYESGFVIDKFPISRPNLTFSTLTVSNMSPEDSSIYLCSAGDRWNQPQHFGDGTRLSIL.

The chain carries TRBV27 and TRBJ2-3; no clear D. Germline V gene data show CDR1 as MNHEY and CDR2 as SMNVEV (reference sequence). The germline V and J ends were trimmed by 2 bases and 2 bases, with 5 bases remaining between them. This CDR3 spans 13 amino acids. The CDR3 nucleotides read TGTGCCAGCAGTTTACCCAACACAGATACGCAGTATTTT. Protein product: CASSLPNTDTQYF.

This clone occurred a few times. This chain links TRBV30 with TRBJ1-2; the D is unclear. V was cut by 1 base and J by 3 bases, with 9 bases left in between. The germline gives CDR1 GTSNPN, CDR2 SVGIG (reference sequence). The CDR3 runs 13 residues. The CDR3 coding sequence is TGTGCCTGGAGTGGGGTGGGAGACTATGGCTACACCTTC. This translates into CAWSGVGDYGYTF.

The V call is TRBV7-2, the J call TRBJ2-1; 9 bases align to TRBD2. V lost 1 base and J lost 7; bases outside the gene matches: 8. The CDR3 totals 16 residues. Germline-derived CDR1 and CDR2 are SGHTA and FQGNSA. The CDR3 coding sequence is TGTGCCAGCAGCTTAGTGCCTAGCGGGATCGATAATGAGCAGTTCTTC. Its protein product is CASSLVPSGIDNEQFF.

The rearrangement joins TRBV7-2 to TRBJ2-1; possible D gene TRBD1, 6 bases. The CDR3 consists of 15 residues. With 1 base removed from V and 3 bases from J, the gap between germline ends came to 10 bases. Germline V lookup: CDR1 SGHTA, CDR2 FQGNSA. CDR3 nucleotide sequence: TGTGCCAGCAGCTTAGGACAGGACAGCTACAATGAGCAGTTCTTC. Its translation: CASSLGQDSYNEQFF.

The CDR3 loop is CASSRDRGPVGEKLFF. The CDR3 DNA reads TGTGCCAGCTCGCGGGACAGGGGACCTGTTGGCGAAAAACTGTTTTTT. The chain joins TRBV18 to TRBJ1-4; TRBD1 matches at 10 bases. J gave up 8 bases and V 6 bases, and 12 bases lay outside the gene matches. Looked up from germline, CDR1 is KGHSH and CDR2 is LQKENI. CDR3 length equals 16 residues. Filled out from reference TRBV18 and TRBJ1-4, the complete variable domain reads NAGVMQNPRHLVRRRGQEARLRCSPMKGHSHVYWYRQLPEEGLKFMVYLQKENIIDESGMPKERFSAEFPKEGPSILRIQQVVRGDSAAYFCASSRDRGPVGEKLFFGSGTQLSVL.

With regard to this clone: One junction end does not reproduce the germline sequence, and a read error may be involved. The chain carries TRBV7-7 and TRBJ2-3; no reliable D call. Germline V gene lookup returns CDR1 SSHAT and CDR2 FNYEAQ (reference sequence). The CDR3 covers 14 residues. In DNA, the CDR3 is TGTGCTAGCAGCCGTCTGCAGGGCACAGATACGCAGTATTTT. Translated: CASSRLQGTDTQYF.

This chain links TRBV28 with TRBJ2-7; 8 bases fit TRBD2. The J segment lost 3 bases and the V segment lost 8 bases, leaving 9 bases of the junction unmatched. Looked up from germline, CDR1 is MDHEN and CDR2 is SYDVKM. The CDR3 sequence is 14 residues long. The CDR3 spells CASGAGTRHYEQYF. The CDR3 DNA reads TGTGCCAGCGGCGCCGGGACTAGACACTACGAGCAGTACTTC.

The chain employs TRBV30 and TRBJ1-5; D possibly corresponds to TRBD1 (6 bases). This CDR3 is 17 amino acids long. CDR1 and CDR2 (germline): GTSNPN, SVGIG (reference sequence). Trimming left V 0 bases short and J 4 bases short, with 19 bases between. The CDR3 sequence is CAWSVWRTSGENQPQHF. In nucleotides, the CDR3 is TGTGCCTGGAGTGTATGGAGGACTTCAGGGGAAAATCAGCCCCAGCATTTT.

The V call is TRBV7-2, the J call TRBJ1-2; D remains ambiguous. The CDR3 totals 18 residues. Germline CDR1 reads SGHTA; CDR2 reads FQGNSA. Trimming left V 0 bases short and J 3 bases short, with 20 bases between. The CDR3 is CASSLALMGSLYDYGYTF. DNA of the CDR3: TGTGCCAGCAGCTTAGCCCTGATGGGGAGTCTCTACGACTATGGCTACACCTTC.

J is TRBJ1-1 and V is TRBV27; possible D gene TRBD1, 5 bases. This CDR3 comprises 15 residues. The ends were cut back, 0 bases at V and 0 bases at J, with 8 bases in the middle. Germline loops: CDR1 MNHEY, CDR2 SMNVEV (reference sequence). The chain's CDR3 is CASSLSRELNTEAFF. The CDR3 region has the DNA TGTGCCAGCAGTTTATCCAGGGAACTGAACACTGAAGCTTTCTTT.

In DNA form, the CDR3 reads TGTGCCAGCAGCGTACAGGGGTCCTACGAGCAGTACTTC. This gives the protein CASSVQGSYEQYF. This rearrangement joins TRBV5-6 to TRBJ2-7, with 7 bases that match TRBD1. The CDR3 runs to 13 residues. Losses at the gene ends were 4 bases for V and 1 base for J; bases not matched to a gene: 2. Germline CDR1 reads SGHDT; CDR2 reads YYEEEE.

The V gene is TRBV9, the J gene TRBJ2-1, with 11 nucleotides matching TRBD2. This CDR3 is 16 amino acids long. The V gene end was trimmed by 0 bases and the J gene end by 7 bases; junction bases not matched to a gene: 6. Germline V lookup: CDR1 SGDLS, CDR2 YYNGEE. The CDR3 loop is CASSVGLAGGGNEQFF. CDR3 bases: TGTGCCAGCAGCGTAGGCCTAGCGGGAGGAGGTAATGAGCAGTTCTTC.